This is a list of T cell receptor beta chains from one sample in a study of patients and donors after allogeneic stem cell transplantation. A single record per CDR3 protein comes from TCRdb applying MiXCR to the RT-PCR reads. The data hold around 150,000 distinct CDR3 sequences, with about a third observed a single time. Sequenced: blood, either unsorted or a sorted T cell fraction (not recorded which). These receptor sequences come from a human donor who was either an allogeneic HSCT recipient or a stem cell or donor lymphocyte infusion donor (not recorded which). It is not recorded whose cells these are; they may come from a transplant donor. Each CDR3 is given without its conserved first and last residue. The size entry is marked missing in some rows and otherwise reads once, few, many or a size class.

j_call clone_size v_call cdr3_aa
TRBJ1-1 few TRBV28 ASSLIAGVGDTEAF
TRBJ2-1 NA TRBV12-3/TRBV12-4 ASSFIVNEQF
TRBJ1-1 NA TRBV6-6 ASSPGQARSTEAF
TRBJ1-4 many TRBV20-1 SARDGPREEKLF
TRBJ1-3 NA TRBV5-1 ASSLDGPVASGNTIY
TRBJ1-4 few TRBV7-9 ASSLVTRAGVGKLF
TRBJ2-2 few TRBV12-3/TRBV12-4 ASSLVDTGELF
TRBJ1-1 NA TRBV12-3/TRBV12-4 ASTSDVNEAF
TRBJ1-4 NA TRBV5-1 ASSPGLVANEKLF
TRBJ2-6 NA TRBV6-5 ASSYARISSGANVLT
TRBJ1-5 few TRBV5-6 ASSFGVPYSNQPQH
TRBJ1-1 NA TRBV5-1 ASSLEGTAVSEAF
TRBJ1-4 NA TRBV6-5 ASSYSFYEKLF
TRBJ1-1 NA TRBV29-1 SGKRLVSNTEAF
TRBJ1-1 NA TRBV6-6 ASSYNSGAEAF
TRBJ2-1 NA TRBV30 AWRGTGVNEQF
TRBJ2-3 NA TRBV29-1 SVLLEGGIDTQY
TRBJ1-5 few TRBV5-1 ASSLGLAQPQH
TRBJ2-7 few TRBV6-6 ASASSYEQY
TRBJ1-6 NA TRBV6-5 ASTQTGGGNSPLH
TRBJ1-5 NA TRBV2 ASPGVRDQPQH
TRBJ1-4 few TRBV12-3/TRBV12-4 ASSPTGPQSGVVKLF
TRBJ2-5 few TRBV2 ASSEPPRETQY
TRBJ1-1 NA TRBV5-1 ASSQQGHTEAF
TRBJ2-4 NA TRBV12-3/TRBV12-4 ASSRRSTEKNIQY
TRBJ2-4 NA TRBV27 ASSSRWGEAKNIQY
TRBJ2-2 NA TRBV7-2 ASSLAGITGELF
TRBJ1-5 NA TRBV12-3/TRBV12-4 ASSLTARSNQPQH
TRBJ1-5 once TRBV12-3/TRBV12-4 ASSPEHRWQGNQPQH
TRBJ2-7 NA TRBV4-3 ASSQGSGPYEQY
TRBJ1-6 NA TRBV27 ASRSWTGATANSPLH
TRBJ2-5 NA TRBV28 ASSFVIQETQY
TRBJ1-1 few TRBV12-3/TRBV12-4 ASSSQGGFKDTEAF
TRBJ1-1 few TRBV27 ASSLSGRGGVTEAF
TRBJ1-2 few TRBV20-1 SASPTLKGYT
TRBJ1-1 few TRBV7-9 ASSLARIRETEAF
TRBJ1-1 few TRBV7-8 ASSFGKNTEAF
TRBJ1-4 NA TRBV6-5 ASSPRGEKLF
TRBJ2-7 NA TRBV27 ASSSQYRGSYEQY
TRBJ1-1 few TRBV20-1 SARVGTGIKTEAF
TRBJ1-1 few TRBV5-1 ASSLVGHRGGPRYTEAF
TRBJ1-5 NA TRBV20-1 SARIDGNQPQH
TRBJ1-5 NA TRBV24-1 ATNGQGASNQPQH
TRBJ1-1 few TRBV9 ASSAYTGETEAF
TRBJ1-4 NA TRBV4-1 ASSQDLADREEKLF
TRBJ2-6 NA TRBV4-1 ASSQDTLTGQPNVLT
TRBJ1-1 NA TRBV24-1 ATSDHRGGPKNTEAF
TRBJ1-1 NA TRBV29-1 SPQQLSNTEAF
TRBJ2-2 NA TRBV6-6 ATSYGGELF
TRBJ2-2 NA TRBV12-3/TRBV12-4 ASSRQGMNTGELF
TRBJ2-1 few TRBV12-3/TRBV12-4 ASSFGPNEQF